Shown below are 30 T cell receptor beta chains from a single sample sequenced in a study of sequential checkpoint blockade in melanoma (dated by TCRdb to about 2019). Library construction relied on the immunoSEQ multiplex PCR assay. TCRdb obtained this table from immuneACCESS and retained in-frame rearrangements with V and J assigned. These tables miss some clones; where compared with another copy, unresolved V genes account for less than half of the shortfall, and the remainder is unexplained. This sample has around 9,100 clones in its table, and 71% of those were observed once. Approximately 25% of the sample is held by the ten biggest clonotypes. Per the publication, the treatment or condition label means: randomized to nivolumab then ipilimumab (arm A) or the reverse (arm B). This specimen consisted of CD8+ T cells sorted from blood (inferred from file names), obtained from a patient given nivolumab and ipilimumab in sequence. The origin of the receptors is a human donor with melanoma.

The rearrangement links TRBV5-1 to TRBJ2-7, with D tentatively TRBD2 (5 bases). CDR1 SGHRS and CDR2 YFSETQ come from the germline V gene. The CDR3 sequence is 12 residues long. The germline V and J ends were trimmed by 0 bases and 5 bases, with 6 bases remaining between them. CDR3: CASSLAEDEQYF. For the CDR3, the DNA is TGCGCCAGCAGCTTGGCGGAGGACGAGCAGTACTTC. Using reference TRBV5-1 and TRBJ2-7 for the parts outside the CDR3, the full variable domain is KAGVTQTPRYLIKTRGQQVTLSCSPISGHRSVSWYQQTPGQGLQFLFEYFSETQRNKGNFPGRFSGRQFSNSRSEMNVSTLELGDSALYLCASSLAEDEQYFGPGTRLTVT.

V gene TRBV30 combines with J gene TRBJ2-3; TRBD2 agrees at 7 bases. The germline gives CDR1 GTSNPN, CDR2 SVGIG (reference sequence). This CDR3 spans 15 amino acids. The trim removed 3 bases at V and 8 bases at J, leaving 14 bases unmatched. CDR3 in DNA: TGTGCCTGGAGGGGAAAGGAGGTGGGCGGGGGTACGCAGTATTTT. Translation gives CAWRGKEVGGGTQYF.

The chain carries TRBV4-1 and TRBJ1-4, with TRBD1 as a possible D gene (5 bases). The germline CDR1 and CDR2 sequences are MGHRA and YSYEKL. This CDR3 comprises 14 residues. Trimming took 3 bases from V and 6 from J, leaving 11 bases between them. CDR3 in DNA: TGCGCCAGCAGCCATGGGACGGGGGATGAAAAACTGTTTTTT. The encoded protein is CASSHGTGDEKLFF.

The chain couples TRBV27 to TRBJ2-1; no clear D gene. Germline V lookup: CDR1 MNHEY, CDR2 SMNVEV (reference sequence). V dropped 5 bases and J dropped 8 bases, with 13 bases sitting between them. This CDR3 contains 13 residues. DNA of the CDR3: TGTGCCAGCAGTCCGTATATAGAAGATGAGCAGTTCTTC. This translates into CASSPYIEDEQFF.

This chain uses TRBV6-4 with TRBJ1-1; 9 bases align to TRBD1. CDR3 length: 14 amino acids. Germline lookup yields CDR1 MRHNA and CDR2 SNTAGT. V was clipped by 3 bases and J by 4 bases; unmatched bases: 3. DNA for the CDR3: TGTGCCAGCAGTGAGTCGGGACAGGGCACTGAAGCTTTCTTT. This encodes CASSESGQGTEAFF.

The chain links TRBV6-6 to TRBJ2-1; D is ambiguous. Germline V CDR1 and CDR2: MNHNY, SVGAGI (reference sequence). With 2 bases removed from V and 8 bases from J, the gap between germline ends came to 7 bases. CDR3 length equals 12 residues. The CDR3 coding sequence is TGTGCCAGCAGTTACATACGGGATGAGCAGTTCTTC. Translated, it gives CASSYIRDEQFF.

This rearrangement joins TRBV6-6 to TRBJ2-7; 8 bases are shared with TRBD1. The V gene end was trimmed by 6 bases and the J gene end by 2 bases; junction bases not matched to a gene: 9. CDR3 size: 15 residues. Germline assignment: CDR1 MNHNY and CDR2 SVGAGI (reference sequence). CDR3 loop: CASRLVGTGAYEQYF. The CDR3 bases are TGTGCCAGCAGGCTTGTAGGGACAGGCGCCTACGAGCAGTACTTC.

This rearrangement joins TRBV27 to TRBJ2-7, with 12 positions matching TRBD2. This CDR3 has 14 amino acids. Germline values: CDR1 MNHEY, CDR2 SMNVEV (reference sequence). V dropped 6 bases and J dropped 5; count of bases not matched to a gene: 5. The CDR3 loop is CASRTSGSLHEQYF. The CDR3 DNA sequence: TGTGCCAGCAGGACTAGCGGGAGTCTCCACGAGCAGTACTTC.

This clone was found a few times. J is TRBJ1-2 and V is TRBV11-2; possible D gene TRBD1, 6 bases. V lost 7 bases and J lost 8, with 14 bases in between. The CDR3 totals 12 residues. Germline V gives CDR1 SGHAT, CDR2 FQNNGV. Here the CDR3 DNA reads TGTGCCAGCACCGCACAGGGTTACGGCTACACCTTC. It encodes CASTAQGYGYTF.

The table lists this clone with a count of one. The chain is built from TRBV30 and TRBJ2-5, with 8 bases that match TRBD2. V was clipped by 1 base and J by 9 bases; unmatched bases: 7. CDR1 is GTSNPN and CDR2 is SVGIG in the germline V gene (reference sequence). The CDR3 is 13 residues long. CDR3 sequence (DNA): TGTGCCTGGAGTGCGGTAGCGGGGCGGGCCCAGTACTTC. Translation: CAWSAVAGRAQYF. Full variable domain (rest looked up from reference TRBV30 and TRBJ2-5): SQTIHQWPATLVQPVGSPLSLECTVEGTSNPNLYWYRQAAGRGLQLLFYSVGIGQISSEVPQNLSASRPQDRQFILSSKKLLLSDSGFYLCAWSAVAGRAQYFGPGTRLLVL.

The genes are TRBV7-2 and TRBJ2-1, with TRBD2 identical over 7 bases. Germline CDR1 reads SGHTA; CDR2 reads FQGNSA. J lost 7 bases, V lost 0 bases, and 6 bases had no gene match. The CDR3 totals 15 residues. The CDR3 protein is CASSLAGGSVNEQFF. The CDR3 DNA follows: TGTGCCAGCAGCTTAGCGGGAGGGTCCGTAAATGAGCAGTTCTTC.

This clone was counted a few times. The genes are TRBV14 and TRBJ1-1; D not resolved. V gave up 6 bases and J gave up 3 bases, with 11 bases separating them. Germline assignment: CDR1 SGHDN and CDR2 FVKESK. The CDR3 contains 13 residues. Written as DNA, the CDR3 is TGTGCCAGCAGTTTTTTCGGGGACACTGAAGCTTTCTTT. Amino acids: CASSFFGDTEAFF.

The rearrangement uses TRBV5-6 and TRBJ2-1, with a weak D call TRBD2 (6 bases). Germline assignment: CDR1 SGHDT and CDR2 YYEEEE. V was trimmed by 7 bases and J by 2 bases, leaving 16 bases between them. The CDR3 is 15 amino acids. The CDR3: CASALHRRAYNEQFF. The CDR3 coding sequence is TGTGCCAGCGCACTTCACCGGAGGGCCTACAATGAGCAGTTCTTC. The whole variable domain, filled in from reference TRBV5-6 and TRBJ2-1, reads DAGVTQSPTHLIKTRGQQVTLRCSPKSGHDTVSWYQQALGQGPQFIFQYYEEEERQRGNFPDRFSGHQFPNYSSELNVNALLLGDSALYLCASALHRRAYNEQFFGPGTRLTVL.

The V call is TRBV7-9, the J call TRBJ2-5, with 7 bases fitting TRBD2. The V gene's germline CDR1 is SEHNR and CDR2 FQNEAQ (reference sequence). The CDR3 length is 15 residues. V dropped 3 bases and J dropped 5; count of bases not matched to a gene: 9. This CDR3 is CASSLHSREGETQYF. The CDR3 nucleotides are TGTGCCAGCAGCTTGCATTCTAGGGAGGGGGAGACCCAGTACTTC.

The chain has TRBV7-9 and TRBJ1-1; 8 positions agree with TRBD1. From germline, CDR1 is SEHNR and CDR2 FQNEAQ (reference sequence). CDR3 length equals 14 residues. V lost 4 bases and J lost 7; bases outside the gene matches: 8. The CDR3 coding sequence is TGTGCCAGCAGCTCCACAGGGGGAGGTGGTGAAGCTTTCTTT. It encodes CASSSTGGGGEAFF.

The J gene is TRBJ2-2, the V gene TRBV30; TRBD2 is a possible D gene (6 bases). CDR3 length equals 13 residues. V was pared by 4 bases and J by 4 bases, with 10 bases between. Germline V gene data show CDR1 as GTSNPN and CDR2 as SVGIG (reference sequence). CDR3 region: CAWTRGITGELFF. As DNA, the CDR3 is TGTGCCTGGACACGGGGGATCACCGGGGAGCTGTTTTTT.

The rearrangement uses TRBV27 and TRBJ1-1; no definite D call. Trimming took off 6 bases at V and 5 bases at J, with 13 bases between the two ends. The CDR3 covers 13 residues. In germline, CDR1 is MNHEY, CDR2 SMNVEV (reference sequence). The DNA of the CDR3 is TGTGCCAGCAGCAACGCGGTATTAACTGAAGCTTTCTTT. Protein product: CASSNAVLTEAFF.

This sequence joins TRBV7-8 and TRBJ2-5, with 8 bases fitting TRBD1. J was trimmed by 0 bases and V by 5 bases; bases with no gene match: 5. Germline CDR1 SGHVS, CDR2 FQNEAQ. The CDR3 length is 15 residues. The CDR3 loop is CASSPNRGDQETQYF. CDR3 DNA: TGTGCCAGCAGCCCGAACAGGGGGGACCAAGAGACCCAGTACTTC.

The CDR3 reads CASSYPGDEQYF. The CDR3 DNA reads TGTGCCAGCAGTTACCCCGGGGACGAGCAGTACTTC. The chain uses TRBV6-6 and TRBJ2-7; D might be TRBD2 (5 bases). The CDR3 runs to 12 residues. Trimming left V 2 bases short and J 5 bases short, with 7 bases between. Germline assignment: CDR1 MNHNY and CDR2 SVGAGI (reference sequence).

The rearrangement links TRBV7-9 to TRBJ2-7; D perhaps matches TRBD1 (5 bases). V lost 4 bases, J lost 6 bases, and 10 bases lay in between. Per the germline V gene, CDR1 is SEHNR and CDR2 is FQNEAQ (reference sequence). This CDR3 contains 12 residues. CDR3 nucleotides: TGTGCCAGCAGCTACAGGATCGGCGAGCAGTACTTC. Protein: CASSYRIGEQYF.

J is TRBJ1-2 and V is TRBV7-9; 10 bases are a match to TRBD1. The CDR3 is 17 amino acids. Germline V lookup: CDR1 SEHNR, CDR2 FQNEAQ (reference sequence). V shed 5 bases and J 4 bases; nucleotides not matched to a gene: 13. CDR3 nucleotide sequence: TGTGCCAGCAGCCCAGAGGGGGACAGGGGCCGGGGCTATGGCTACACCTTC. Translation: CASSPEGDRGRGYGYTF.

The J gene is TRBJ2-7, the V gene TRBV29-1; D not resolved. The CDR3 runs to 11 residues. V lost 6 bases, J lost 4 bases, and 10 bases lay in between. The germline V gene has CDR1 SQVTM and CDR2 ANQGSEA. Here the CDR3 reads CSVDLEYEQYF. The CDR3 nucleotides are TGCAGCGTCGACCTAGAGTACGAGCAGTACTTC.

The CDR3, as DNA: TGTGCCAGCAGCTTGGGACTCTCTGGAAACACCATATATTTT. Protein product: CASSLGLSGNTIYF. V and J are TRBV7-8 and TRBJ1-3, with D possibly TRBD1 on 5 matching bases. Germline lookup yields CDR1 SGHVS and CDR2 FQNEAQ. V lost 3 bases and J lost 0, with 6 bases in between. This CDR3 contains 14 residues.

This chain uses TRBV27 with TRBJ2-1; D call uncertain. Looked up from germline, CDR1 is MNHEY and CDR2 is SMNVEV (reference sequence). The length of the CDR3 is 13 residues. The V and J ends lost 2 bases and 6 bases respectively, with 8 bases between them. This CDR3 is CASSLVHTNEQFF. The CDR3 nucleotides read TGTGCCAGCAGTTTAGTCCACACCAATGAGCAGTTCTTC.

The J gene is TRBJ2-7, the V gene TRBV7-6; TRBD1 is a possible D gene (6 bases). The CDR3 loop spans 15 amino acids. V lost 1 base and J 3 bases, leaving 13 bases between the germline ends. Looked up from germline, CDR1 is SGHVS and CDR2 is FNYEAQ. Written as DNA, the CDR3 is TGTGCCAGCAGCTTAGAAGCAGGGGATCTCTACGAGCAGTACTTC. Its translation is CASSLEAGDLYEQYF.

The chain recombines TRBV29-1 with TRBJ2-1; TRBD2 matches at 8 bases. The J segment lost 9 bases and the V segment lost 6 bases, leaving 10 bases of the junction unmatched. Germline CDR1 and CDR2: SQVTM and ANQGSEA. The CDR3 has 13 amino acids. The CDR3 here is CSVEREKQSEQFF. As DNA, the CDR3 is TGCAGCGTCGAGCGGGAGAAGCAGAGTGAGCAGTTCTTC.

The chain employs TRBV6-5 and TRBJ2-2, with 12 bases fitting TRBD1. With 7 bases clipped from V and 7 bases from J, the junction kept 7 bases outside the gene matches. The CDR3 contains 15 residues. Germline V gives CDR1 MNHEY, CDR2 SVGAGI. The CDR3 DNA reads TGTGCCAGCACTAAAGGGACAGGGGGCGTCGGGGAGCTGTTTTTT. Residues: CASTKGTGGVGELFF.

This clone was seen only once. The chain uses TRBV4-1 and TRBJ1-1; perhaps TRBD1 as D (5 bases). Germline CDR1 reads MGHRA; CDR2 reads YSYEKL. The CDR3 spans 16 residues. The V and J ends lost 4 bases and 3 bases respectively, with 18 bases between them. DNA for the CDR3: TGCGCCAGCAGCCCACGGGGCGGGGGGAGCGACACTGAAGCTTTCTTT. Protein product: CASSPRGGGSDTEAFF.

In its sample, this clone was seen a few times. The rearrangement uses TRBV6-5 and TRBJ2-1; tentative D call: TRBD2 (5 bases). V was trimmed by 4 bases and J by 6 bases, leaving 16 bases between them. The germline V gene has CDR1 MNHEY and CDR2 SVGAGI. This CDR3 region has 15 residues. As DNA, the CDR3 is TGTGCCAGCAGTTGGATGGCGGGTCGGGTCAATGAGCAGTTCTTC. Amino acid sequence: CASSWMAGRVNEQFF.

This chain uses TRBV10-3 with TRBJ2-3; D remains ambiguous. The V gene's germline CDR1 is ENHRY and CDR2 SYGVKD. Trimming took 4 bases from V and 2 from J, leaving 13 bases between them. The CDR3 spans 15 residues. DNA of the CDR3: TGTGCCATCAGTGTCACCGATACATTCACAGATACGCAGTATTTT. This codes for CAISVTDTFTDTQYF.